Listed below are T cell receptor beta chains from one sample, sequenced in a study of blood T cell repertoires in COVID-19. Generated by immunoSEQ multiplex PCR, the TCRdb table keeps only in-frame clones and is missing some. Of about 270,000 clones in the sample, 70% to 90% were seen once. Sequenced: peripheral blood. These TCRs come from a woman between 50 and 59 years old with acute or convalescent COVID-19. Each CDR3 is given with its conserved first and last residue. A D gene is named only where the DNA matches it firmly. Size is omitted from some rows. Given values are once, few, many or a class for expanded clones.

CASSLPGNEQFF	TGTGCCAGCAGTTTACCCGGGAATGAGCAGTTCTTC	TRBV27	TRBJ2-1	-	-
CASSQVDSGTYEQYF	TGCGCCAGCAGCCAAGTTGATAGCGGGACCTACGAGCAGTACTTC	TRBV4-3	TRBJ2-7	-	TRBD2
CASSPEYEQYF	TGTGCCAGCTCACCAGAGTACGAGCAGTACTTC	TRBV18	TRBJ2-7	-	-
CASSTGGTGELFF	TGTGCCAGCAGCACGGGAGGTACCGGGGAGCTGTTTTTT	TRBV7-3	TRBJ2-2	-	TRBD2
CASSSNPSTGEQFF	TGTGCCAGTAGCTCTAATCCATCCACCGGTGAGCAGTTCTTC	TRBV19	TRBJ2-1	-	-
CASSADGISTEAFF	TGCGCCAGCAGCGCGGACGGGATTTCCACTGAAGCTTTCTTT	TRBV5-1	TRBJ1-1	-	-
CASSTGAYSNQPQHF	TGTGCCAGTAGTACAGGGGCTTATAGCAATCAGCCCCAGCATTTT	TRBV19	TRBJ1-5	-	-
CASRGDRDYNQPQHF	TGTGCCAGCAGGGGGGACAGGGACTACAATCAGCCCCAGCATTTT	TRBV28	TRBJ1-5	-	TRBD1
CAWSVRTGPNQPQHF	TGTGCCTGGAGTGTCAGGACAGGTCCTAATCAGCCCCAGCATTTT	TRBV30	TRBJ1-5	-	TRBD1
CASSKTGRPFSGSGRAPNEQYF	TGTGCCAGCAGCAAGACAGGGAGGCCCTTTTCAGGTAGCGGGAGGGCCCCGAACGAGCAGTACTTC	TRBV21-1	TRBJ2-7	-	-
CASSFLYNEQFF	TGTGCCAGCAGCTTTCTCTACAATGAGCAGTTCTTC	TRBV11-2	TRBJ2-1	-	-
CASSPRGQGKTEAFF	TGTGCCAGCAGCCCACGCGGACAGGGTAAAACTGAAGCTTTCTTT	TRBV14	TRBJ1-1	-	TRBD1
CASSVAQGSLGNTEAFF	TGTGCCAGCAGCGTAGCTCAGGGGTCGTTAGGGAACACTGAAGCTTTCTTT	TRBV9	TRBJ1-1	-	-
CATSDPGGAGELFF	TGTGCCACCAGTGACCCCGGGGGTGCCGGGGAGCTGTTTTTT	TRBV24-1	TRBJ2-2	-	-
CASSKGQGAYYGYTF	TGTGCCAGCAGCAAAGGACAGGGGGCGTACTATGGCTACACCTTC	TRBV21-1	TRBJ1-2	-	-
CASSRTGVSEQYF	TGTGCCAGCAGTCGGACAGGGGTCAGCGAGCAGTACTTC	TRBV3-1/TRBV3-2	TRBJ2-7	-	TRBD1
CASSYFGTAATEAFF	TGTGCCAGCAGTTACTTCGGAACTGCGGCCACTGAAGCTTTCTTT	TRBV6-2/TRBV6-3	TRBJ1-1	-	-
CASGITGSTDTQYF	TGTGCCAGCGGGATTACAGGTAGCACAGATACGCAGTATTTT	TRBV7-9	TRBJ2-3	-	-
CASSLSGIHSNQPQHF	TGCGCCAGCAGCTTGTCCGGGATTCATAGCAATCAGCCCCAGCATTTT	TRBV5-1	TRBJ1-5	once	-
CASSSWTGGFNEQYF	TGTGCCAGCAGTTCGTGGACAGGGGGCTTTAACGAGCAGTACTTC	TRBV28	TRBJ2-7	-	TRBD1
CASSPKAAGVGETQYF	TGTGCCAGCAGCCCCAAGGCAGCGGGAGTGGGAGAGACCCAGTACTTC	TRBV9	TRBJ2-5	-	TRBD2
CASSFKGELFF	TGTGCCAGCAGTTTTAAAGGGGAGCTGTTTTTT	TRBV28	TRBJ2-2	-	-
CATSRAGQGAYEQYF	TGTGCCACCAGCAGAGCTGGCCAGGGGGCGTACGAGCAGTACTTC	TRBV15	TRBJ2-7	-	TRBD1
CASSLTGSYEQYF	TGTGCCAGCAGTTTAACGGGATCCTACGAGCAGTACTTC	TRBV6-5	TRBJ2-7	-	-
CASSHRDKNVFGYTF	TGTGCCAGCAGCCACCGGGACAAGAATGTCTTCGGCTACACCTTC	TRBV3-1/TRBV3-2	TRBJ1-2	-	-
CASSRQGADTEAFF	TGTGCCAGCAGTCGACAGGGGGCGGACACTGAAGCTTTCTTT	TRBV2	TRBJ1-1	-	TRBD1
CASSRGIDEQFF	TGTGCCAGCAGCCGAGGTATTGATGAGCAGTTCTTC	TRBV9	TRBJ2-1	-	-
CASSRQGLYSPLHF	TGTGCCAGCAGCCGACAGGGGTTATATTCACCCCTCCACTTT	TRBV7-9	TRBJ1-6	many	TRBD1
CATSRVTGGHTDTQYF	TGTGCCACCAGCAGAGTAACGGGAGGACACACAGATACGCAGTATTTT	TRBV15	TRBJ2-3	once	TRBD2
CARASGGPHNEQFF	TGTGCCAGGGCGTCGGGAGGGCCCCACAATGAGCAGTTCTTC	TRBV21-1	TRBJ2-1	-	-
CASRQDANSPLHF	TGTGCCAGCAGGCAGGATGCGAATTCACCCCTCCACTTT	TRBV12-3/TRBV12-4	TRBJ1-6	once	-
CASSHRGLYGNTIYF	TGTGCCAGCAGCCACCGTGGGCTATATGGAAACACCATATATTTT	TRBV14	TRBJ1-3	-	-
CASNRGGTQYF	TGTGCCAGCAACAGGGGAGGGACCCAGTACTTC	TRBV12-3/TRBV12-4	TRBJ2-5	-	-
CASSLIGDFSGNTIYF	TGTGCCAGCAGTTTAATCGGTGACTTCTCTGGAAACACCATATATTTT	TRBV28	TRBJ1-3	-	-
CSVPSPGQGSSGELFF	TGCAGCGTTCCCTCGCCGGGACAGGGGTCTTCCGGGGAGCTGTTTTTT	TRBV29-1	TRBJ2-2	-	TRBD1
CASSLGRSNQPQHF	TGTGCCAGCTCCTTGGGGCGGAGCAATCAGCCCCAGCATTTT	TRBV18	TRBJ1-5	-	-
CARGGASGSEQYF	TGTGCCAGGGGGGGGGCTAGCGGGAGCGAGCAGTACTTC	TRBV2	TRBJ2-7	-	TRBD2
CASSLAAVGTDTQYF	TGTGCCAGCAGCTTGGCGGCAGTAGGCACAGATACGCAGTATTTT	TRBV7-9	TRBJ2-3	-	-
CASSRGGEQFF	TGTGCCAGCAGCCGCGGAGGGGAGCAGTTCTTC	TRBV7-3	TRBJ2-1	-	-
CASSSRETEAFF	TGTGCCAGCAGCTCCAGGGAAACTGAAGCTTTCTTT	TRBV9	TRBJ1-1	many	-
CVSSRDPSILNTEAFF	TGTGTCAGCAGCCGAGATCCTTCTATTCTAAACACTGAAGCTTTCTTT	TRBV16	TRBJ1-1	-	-
CASSVGSGRGEDEQFF	TGTGCCAGCAGCGTAGGTAGCGGGAGGGGAGAGGATGAGCAGTTCTTC	TRBV9	TRBJ2-1	-	TRBD2
CAISEGTGISTQPQHF	TGTGCCATCAGTGAGGGGACAGGGATAAGTACTCAGCCCCAGCATTTT	TRBV10-3	TRBJ1-5	-	TRBD1
CASSRAGAYEQYF	TGTGCCAGCAGCCGAGCGGGCGCCTACGAGCAGTACTTC	TRBV14	TRBJ2-7	-	-
CASSAEGLGNTIYF	TGTGCCAGCAGTGCGGAGGGGCTAGGAAACACCATATATTTT	TRBV2	TRBJ1-3	-	-
CASSRWLAGGNEQFF	TGCGCCAGCAGCAGATGGCTAGCGGGAGGAAATGAGCAGTTCTTC	TRBV5-1	TRBJ2-1	-	TRBD2
CASSLGQANLGYTF	TGCGCCAGCAGCTTGGGACAGGCCAACCTAGGCTACACCTTC	TRBV5-1	TRBJ1-2	-	-
CASSLFSEYNEQFF	TGCGCCAGCAGCCTATTCTCCGAGTACAATGAGCAGTTCTTC	TRBV4-1	TRBJ2-1	-	-
CATSSTSGQSYNEQFF	TGTGCCACCAGTTCCACTAGCGGACAGTCTTACAATGAGCAGTTCTTC	TRBV24-1	TRBJ2-1	-	TRBD2
CAWSLGQANQPQHF	TGTGCCTGGAGTCTGGGGCAGGCCAATCAGCCCCAGCATTTT	TRBV30	TRBJ1-5	-	-
CASSSRTGSYEQYF	TGCGCCAGCAGCTCTCGGACAGGTAGCTACGAGCAGTACTTC	TRBV5-1	TRBJ2-7	-	TRBD1
CAISESTLGNNSPLHF	TGTGCCATCAGTGAGTCGACTCTCGGGAATAATTCACCCCTCCACTTT	TRBV10-3	TRBJ1-6	once	-
CASSQSRRNNQPQHF	TGCGCCAGCAGCCAATCCCGCAGGAACAATCAGCCCCAGCATTTT	TRBV4-1	TRBJ1-5	-	-